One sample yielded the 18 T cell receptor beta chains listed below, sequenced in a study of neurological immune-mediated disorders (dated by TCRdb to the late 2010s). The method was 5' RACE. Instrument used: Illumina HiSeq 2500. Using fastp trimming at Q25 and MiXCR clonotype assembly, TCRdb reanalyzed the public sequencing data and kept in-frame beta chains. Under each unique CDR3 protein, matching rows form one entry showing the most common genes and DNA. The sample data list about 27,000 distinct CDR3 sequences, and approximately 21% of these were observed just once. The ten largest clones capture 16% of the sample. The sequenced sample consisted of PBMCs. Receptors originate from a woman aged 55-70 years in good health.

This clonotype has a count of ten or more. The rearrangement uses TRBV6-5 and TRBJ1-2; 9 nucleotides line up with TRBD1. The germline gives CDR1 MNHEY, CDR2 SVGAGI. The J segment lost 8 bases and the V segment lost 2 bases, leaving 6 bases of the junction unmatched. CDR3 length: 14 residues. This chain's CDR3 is CASSYNRGPGGYTF. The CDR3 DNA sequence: TGTGCCAGCAGTTACAACAGGGGGCCGGGGGGCTACACCTTC.

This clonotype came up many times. This chain's CDR3 is CASSFSGSWSYEQYF. CDR3 in DNA: TGTGCCAGCAGCTTTAGCGGGAGTTGGTCCTACGAGCAGTACTTC. The chain carries TRBV7-8 and TRBJ2-7; 9 nucleotides align to TRBD2. The CDR3 has 15 amino acids. V lost 3 bases to trimming and J lost 1 base; unmatched junction nucleotides: 4. Germline lookup yields CDR1 SGHVS and CDR2 FQNEAQ.

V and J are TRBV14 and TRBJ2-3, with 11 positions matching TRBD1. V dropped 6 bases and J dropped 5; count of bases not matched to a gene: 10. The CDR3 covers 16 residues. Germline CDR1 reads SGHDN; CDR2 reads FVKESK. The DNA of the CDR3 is TGTGCCAGCAGTCCTCGGACAGGGGGCAACGTAGATACGCAGTATTTT. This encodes CASSPRTGGNVDTQYF.

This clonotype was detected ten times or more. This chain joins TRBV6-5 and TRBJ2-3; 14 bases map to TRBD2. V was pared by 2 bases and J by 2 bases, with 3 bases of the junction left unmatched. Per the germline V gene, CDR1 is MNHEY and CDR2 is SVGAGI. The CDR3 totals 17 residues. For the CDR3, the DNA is TGTGCCAGCAGTTACGAGGGACTAGCGGGGGCCACAGATACGCAGTATTTT. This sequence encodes CASSYEGLAGATDTQYF.

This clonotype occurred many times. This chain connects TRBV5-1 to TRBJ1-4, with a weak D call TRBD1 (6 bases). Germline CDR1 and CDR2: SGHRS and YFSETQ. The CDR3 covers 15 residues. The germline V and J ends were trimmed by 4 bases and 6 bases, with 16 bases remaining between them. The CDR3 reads CASSITGRWDEKLFF. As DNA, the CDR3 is TGCGCCAGCAGCATCACAGGGCGCTGGGATGAAAAACTGTTTTTT.

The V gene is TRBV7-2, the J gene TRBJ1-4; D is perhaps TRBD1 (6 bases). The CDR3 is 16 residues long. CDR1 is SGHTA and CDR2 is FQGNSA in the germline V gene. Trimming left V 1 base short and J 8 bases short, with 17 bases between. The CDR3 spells CASSLGGAGVGEKLFF. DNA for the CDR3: TGTGCCAGCAGCTTAGGGGGCGCAGGGGTAGGCGAAAAACTGTTTTTT.

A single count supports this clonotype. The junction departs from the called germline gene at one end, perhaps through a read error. Written as DNA, the CDR3 is TGTGAAACCAGCAGACTTGACAGGCCGCGTGCAACTGATGAAAAACTGTTTTTT. The encoded protein is CETSRLDRPRATDEKLFF. The rearrangement joins TRBV15 to TRBJ1-4; possibly TRBD1 for D (6 bases). This CDR3 is 18 amino acids long. The germline V gene has CDR1 LNHNV and CDR2 YYDKDF (reference sequence).

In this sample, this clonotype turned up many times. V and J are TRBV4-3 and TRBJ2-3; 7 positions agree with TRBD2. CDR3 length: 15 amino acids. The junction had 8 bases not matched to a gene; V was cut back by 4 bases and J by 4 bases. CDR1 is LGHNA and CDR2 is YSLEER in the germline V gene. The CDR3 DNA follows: TGCGCCAGCAGCCTCGCCAGCGGGGTGGCAGATACGCAGTATTTT. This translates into CASSLASGVADTQYF.

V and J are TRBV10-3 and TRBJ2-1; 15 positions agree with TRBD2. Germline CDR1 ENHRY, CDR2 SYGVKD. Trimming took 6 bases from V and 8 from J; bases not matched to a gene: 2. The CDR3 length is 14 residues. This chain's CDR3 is CAIRGLAGGHEQFF. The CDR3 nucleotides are TGTGCCATCAGGGGACTAGCGGGAGGCCATGAGCAGTTCTTC.

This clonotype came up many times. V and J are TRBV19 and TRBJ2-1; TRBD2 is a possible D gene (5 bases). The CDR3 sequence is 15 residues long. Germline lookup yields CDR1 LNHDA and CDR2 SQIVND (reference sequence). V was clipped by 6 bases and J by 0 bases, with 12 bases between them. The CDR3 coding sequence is TGTGCCAGTAGCGCGCGGGCTACCTCCTACAATGAGCAGTTCTTC. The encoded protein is CASSARATSYNEQFF.

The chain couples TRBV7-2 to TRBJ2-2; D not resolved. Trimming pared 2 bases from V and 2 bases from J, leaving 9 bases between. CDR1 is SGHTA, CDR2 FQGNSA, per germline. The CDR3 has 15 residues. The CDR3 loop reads CASSLSKGNTGELFF. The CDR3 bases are TGTGCCAGCAGCTTAAGCAAGGGCAACACCGGGGAGCTGTTTTTT.

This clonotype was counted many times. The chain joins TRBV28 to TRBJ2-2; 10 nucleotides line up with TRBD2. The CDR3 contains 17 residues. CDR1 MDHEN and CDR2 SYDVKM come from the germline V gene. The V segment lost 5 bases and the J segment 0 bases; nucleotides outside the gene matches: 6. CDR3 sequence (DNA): TGTGCCAGCAGTCGGACTAGCGGAAACGCGAACACCGGGGAGCTGTTTTTT. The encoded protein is CASSRTSGNANTGELFF.

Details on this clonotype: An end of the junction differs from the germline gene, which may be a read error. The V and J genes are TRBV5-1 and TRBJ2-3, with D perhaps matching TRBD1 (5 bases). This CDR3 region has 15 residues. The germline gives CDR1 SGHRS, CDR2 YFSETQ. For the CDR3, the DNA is TGCGCTAGCAGCTTGGTACAGTGGGGCAAAGATACGCAGTATTTT. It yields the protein CASSLVQWGKDTQYF.

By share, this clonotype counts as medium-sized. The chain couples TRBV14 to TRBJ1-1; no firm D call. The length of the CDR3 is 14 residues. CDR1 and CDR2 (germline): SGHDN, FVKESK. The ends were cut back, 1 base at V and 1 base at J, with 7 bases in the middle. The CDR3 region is CASSQVVRNTEAFF. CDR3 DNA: TGTGCCAGCAGCCAAGTCGTACGGAACACTGAAGCTTTCTTT.

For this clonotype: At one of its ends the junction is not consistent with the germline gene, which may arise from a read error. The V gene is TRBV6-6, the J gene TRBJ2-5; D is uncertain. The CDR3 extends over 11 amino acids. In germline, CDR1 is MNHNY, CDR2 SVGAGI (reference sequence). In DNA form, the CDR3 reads TGTGCCAGCAGTACCTACCAGACCCAATACTTC. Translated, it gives CASSTYQTQYF.

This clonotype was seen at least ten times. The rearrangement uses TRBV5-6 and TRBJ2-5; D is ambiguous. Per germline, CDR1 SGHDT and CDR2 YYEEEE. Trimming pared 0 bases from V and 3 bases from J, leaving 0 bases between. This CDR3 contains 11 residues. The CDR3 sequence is CASSLEETQYF. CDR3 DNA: TGTGCCAGCAGCTTGGAAGAGACCCAGTACTTC. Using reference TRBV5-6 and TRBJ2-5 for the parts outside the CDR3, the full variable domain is DAGVTQSPTHLIKTRGQQVTLRCSPKSGHDTVSWYQQALGQGPQFIFQYYEEEERQRGNFPDRFSGHQFPNYSSELNVNALLLGDSALYLCASSLEETQYFGPGTRLLVL.

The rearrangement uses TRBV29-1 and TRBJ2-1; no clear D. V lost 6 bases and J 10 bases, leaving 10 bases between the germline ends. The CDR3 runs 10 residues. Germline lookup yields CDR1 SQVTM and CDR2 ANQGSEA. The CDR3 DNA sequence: TGCAGCGTGGTAACTGGGGAGCAGTTCTTC. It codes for CSVVTGEQFF.

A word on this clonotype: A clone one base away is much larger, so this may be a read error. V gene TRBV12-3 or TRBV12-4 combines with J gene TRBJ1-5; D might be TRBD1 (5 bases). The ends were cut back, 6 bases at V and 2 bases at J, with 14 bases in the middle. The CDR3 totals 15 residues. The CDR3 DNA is TGTGCCAGCAGACCAGACAGTGGCGGCAATCAGCCCCAGCATTTT. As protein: CASRPDSGGNQPQHF.